Sequencing of this T cell receptor (beta chain) was carried out in a study of identifying expanded T cells in peripheral blood (dated by TCRdb to between 2019 and 2020). Broadly, across the study: Technical replicates were generated by sequencing separate aliquots of the same genomic DNA pool, and four replicates were compared pairwise.

Findings and caveats that apply to the study as a whole: Variance in clone template counts between roughly 2-week samples significantly increased with total template count across all healthy donors. Across all healthy-donor time intervals, the beta-binomial model significantly lowered both the number of clones called differentially abundant and the false-positive rate. About 1.2 differentially abundant clones were flagged by the binomial model between technical replicates, whereas about 15 and 18 were flagged over approximately two weeks and four weeks, respectively. The authors expected biological variance in healthy repertoires might increase further over much longer intervals such as months to years.

With regard to this clone: This clone's antigen is unknown. No much larger clone exists at a distance of one base, and base qualities are not known.

During the collection period, no immune events, such as infections, were documented for the healthy donors. Time-dependent variance in a beta-binomial model of T-cell clone differential abundance was calibrated using healthy-donor blood repertoires as a training cohort. The training cohort included 10 or so healthy donors, of whom 3 were female and 7 were male. An age range of roughly 29 to 65 years, with an average of roughly 45 years, was recorded for the donors. Whole blood was collected from each healthy donor at three time points spaced approximately 2 weeks apart and obtained from a commercial supplier. For immunosequencing, genomic DNA was extracted from unsorted whole blood. The immunoSEQ Assay, which relies on bias-controlled multiplex PCR amplification of genomic DNA, was used to profile TCRbeta CDR3 regions. In the paper's pipeline: To quantify the absolute abundance of each unique TCRbeta CDR3 region, the sequences were collapsed and filtered. Differential abundance was assessed using a binomial (Fisher-equivalent) model and a beta-binomial model in which time-dependent variance fitted from healthy donors was added. Any clone with fewer than 5 combined templates was excluded, and a clone was called differentially abundant if its Benjamini-Hochberg FDR was below 0.01. In the beta-binomial model, variance was expressed as a function of the total template count across the two samples, in the form v = (b*log(k)+a)^2. What TCRdb holds here is the immuneACCESS table cut down to in-frame rearrangements. Part of the clones is not present; checked against another copy, under half of the missing clones reflect an unresolved V gene, and the others are unexplained. V and J calls and clone size are as listed in that table; D and trimming were resolved from the DNA. The sample data list about 110,000 clones, and 88% of these were observed just once. The top ten clonotypes cover 8% to 9% of the sample.

Ends trimmed: V by 6 bases, J by 9 bases; bases unmatched to a gene: 11. The germline V gene supplies CDR1 SNHLY and CDR2 FYNNEI. The CDR3, from cysteine to phenylalanine, totals 15 residues. Left in the record is the CDR3 DNA by itself, 45 bases read in frame from the first base. Sequencing was performed on blood. The rearrangement combines TRBV2 with TRBJ2-7; TRBD2 lines up with 13 middle nucleotides. The sequence was collected from a person between 18 and 75 years old in good health. The sequence in DNA is TGTGCCAGCAGCGGCAGGGGGACTAGCGGGATTGTGCAGTACTTC. Its translation is CASSGRGTSGIVQYF.